This T cell receptor (beta chain) was obtained from a study of PD-L1 blockade in urothelial cancer. Background on the study: About 90% of the 29 patients were men with bladder-origin urothelial cancer.

Overall study findings and caveats: It was durable-benefit patients whose tumor-associated blood clones expanded more at 3 weeks.

Assay: immunoSEQ multiplex PCR; the TCRdb copy retains only in-frame clones and omits some. The table lists 30,000 to 40,000 clones, around four fifths of them singletons, with around 15% in the top ten. This CDR3 region has 14 residues. Germline-derived CDR1 and CDR2 are MNHEY and SVGAGI. V shed 5 bases, J shed 8 bases, and the junction held 5 bases outside the gene matches. Time point given: pretreatment peripheral blood. Individual patients had between 1 and 8 samples, taken pretreatment and on-treatment. In this sample, this clone turned up a few times. Its antigen is unknown. The sequenced sample was PBMCs, obtained around atezolizumab (anti-PD-L1) treatment. The J gene is TRBJ1-4, the V gene TRBV6-5, with 10 bases fitting TRBD1. This receptor was identified in a man older than 75 with urothelial cancer. The DNA for the CDR3 is TGTGCCAGCAGTGAAGGGACAGGGGTAGAAAAACTGTTTTTT. Its translation: CASSEGTGVEKLFF.